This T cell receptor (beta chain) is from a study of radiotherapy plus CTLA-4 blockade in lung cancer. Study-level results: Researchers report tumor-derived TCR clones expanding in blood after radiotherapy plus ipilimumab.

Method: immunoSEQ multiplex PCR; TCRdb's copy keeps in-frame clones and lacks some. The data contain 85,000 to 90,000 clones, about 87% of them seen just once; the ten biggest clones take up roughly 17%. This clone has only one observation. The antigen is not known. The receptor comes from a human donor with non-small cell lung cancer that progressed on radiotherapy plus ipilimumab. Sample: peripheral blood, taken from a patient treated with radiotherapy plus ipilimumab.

CDR3 coding DNA: TGTGCCAGCAGCCCCGGACAGGGGGAGGGGGAAAAACTGTTTTTT. It specifies CASSPGQGEGEKLFF. The chain recombines TRBV9 with TRBJ1-4, with TRBD1 identical over 10 bases. Germline CDR1 reads SGDLS; CDR2 reads YYNGEE. The CDR3 runs to 15 residues. V trimming: 4 bases; J trimming: 8 bases; junction bases outside the gene matches: 8.